These T cell receptor beta chains were read from a single sample in a study of T cells expressing NK-cell markers. TCRdb reprocessed the 5' RACE reads and stores each CDR3 protein as one record, lacking DNA. Its table lists some 280,000 distinct CDR3 sequences. Input material: blood T cells: a sorted CD56 or NKG2C T cell subset, CD4+ or CD8+ T cells, or bulk PBMC T cells (not recorded which). These receptors were obtained from a young man in good health. Both conserved end residues are part of each CDR3.

V gene,J gene,CDR3 protein
TRBV19,TRBJ2-1,CASSIAAGGRHNEQFF
TRBV4-3,TRBJ2-1,CASSRQTTGDEQFF
TRBV12-3/TRBV12-4,TRBJ2-1,CASSHRGTSGVGNEQFF
TRBV20-1,TRBJ1-1,CSARGTESASEAFF
TRBV4-2,TRBJ2-5,CASSLTPGLAGQETQYF
TRBV11-2,TRBJ2-3,CASSLGAHRNTDTQYF
TRBV29-1,TRBJ2-7,CSVAGRPDEQYF
TRBV12-3/TRBV12-4,TRBJ2-5,CASSPPGLAGYQETQYF
TRBV29-1,TRBJ1-1,CSVDQGYKTLEAFF
TRBV10-3,TRBJ1-2,CAIMGGVDGYTF
TRBV7-8,TRBJ2-1,CASSIKAPSGRANEQFF
TRBV7-6,TRBJ1-4,CASSPLQGGGEKLFF
TRBV20-1,TRBJ1-3,CSARETVSGNTIYF
TRBV6-1,TRBJ2-1,CASSLNRGNEQFF
TRBV6-5,TRBJ2-3,CASTQVGDTQYF
TRBV20-1,TRBJ2-3,CSARRRIRLAGSTDTQYF
TRBV20-1,TRBJ2-7,CSAREGFEQYF
TRBV6-1,TRBJ1-5,CASRGTGSSNQPQHF
TRBV5-1,TRBJ2-1,CASSRGTSGRASSYNEQFF
TRBV7-9,TRBJ1-6,CASSAGRDGSPLHF
TRBV7-2,TRBJ2-7,CASSLAVGAVVYEQYF
TRBV28,TRBJ2-4,CASSLVGVTKNIQYF
TRBV12-5,TRBJ1-1,CASGLEGATEAFF
TRBV7-6,TRBJ2-3,CASSLMPGGRTDTQYF
TRBV15,TRBJ2-3,CATSRMGTSGRGDTQYF
TRBV12-3/TRBV12-4,TRBJ2-7,CASSFSSGSNEQYF
TRBV6-5,TRBJ2-1,CASSSAGHSSGEQFF
TRBV27,TRBJ2-3,CASSLGAGPRTDTQYF
TRBV5-1,TRBJ2-1,CASSLMAIKGNEQFF
TRBV15,TRBJ2-1,CATSSSGSSYNEQFF
TRBV3-1,TRBJ2-7,CASSRKRGLVAGRPYEQYF
TRBV30,TRBJ2-7,CAWKAGEYEQYF
TRBV10-3,TRBJ1-6,CAISEIGTVSPLHF
TRBV29-1,TRBJ2-3,CSVDAGLDTQYF
TRBV7-2,TRBJ1-5,CASSTGQGEYQPQHF
TRBV20-1,TRBJ2-2,CSAEGEGQGGELFF
TRBV7-9,TRBJ2-5,CAVAGTETQYF
TRBV20-1,TRBJ2-5,CSAGRGRSETQYF
TRBV6-2/TRBV6-3,TRBJ2-2,CASSASGSGAGELFF
TRBV6-1,TRBJ1-5,CASSEITAQPQHF
TRBV4-3,TRBJ2-3,CASSQERARDTQYF
TRBV28,TRBJ2-7,CASRRDLLTYEQYF
TRBV11-2,TRBJ2-1,CASSQSFSYNEQFF
TRBV12-3/TRBV12-4,TRBJ2-2,CASSLIRPDPGELFF
TRBV27,TRBJ2-5,CASSLSWSSGKAETQYF
TRBV5-1,TRBJ2-1,CASSLAGLAGIEQFF
TRBV12-3/TRBV12-4,TRBJ2-1,CASSLGTSGRQAGEQFF
TRBV12-3/TRBV12-4,TRBJ2-5,CASSLRTGSGEETQYF
TRBV11-2,TRBJ2-4,CASSPLTGVAKNIQYF
TRBV6-1,TRBJ1-2,CASSKDRARGYTF
TRBV12-3/TRBV12-4,TRBJ1-3,CASKPLLRASGNTIYF
TRBV4-3,TRBJ2-7,CASSHEGLAGTYEQYF